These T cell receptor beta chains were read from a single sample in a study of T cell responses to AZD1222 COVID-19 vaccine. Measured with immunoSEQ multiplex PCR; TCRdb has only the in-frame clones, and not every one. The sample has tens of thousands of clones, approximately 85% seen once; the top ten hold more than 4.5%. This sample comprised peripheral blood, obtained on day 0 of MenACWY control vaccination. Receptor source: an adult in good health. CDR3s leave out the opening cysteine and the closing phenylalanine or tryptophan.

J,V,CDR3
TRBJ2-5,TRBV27,ASSPRDGPRRTQY
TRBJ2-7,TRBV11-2,ASSLEGTAFYEQY
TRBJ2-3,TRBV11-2,ASSLGGPTDTQY
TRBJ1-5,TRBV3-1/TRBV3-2,ASSQGEDQPQH
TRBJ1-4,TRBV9,ASSVGDNEKLF
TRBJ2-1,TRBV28,ASSPPTAGGYNEQF
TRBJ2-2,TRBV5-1,ASRGGLTNTGELF
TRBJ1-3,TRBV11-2,ASSELGPGNTIY
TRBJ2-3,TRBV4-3,ASSHDLGGLGRTSTDTQY
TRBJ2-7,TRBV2,ASSGRGRLLSDEQY
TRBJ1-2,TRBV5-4,ASSWPGQGIYGYT
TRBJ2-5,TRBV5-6,ASSFFRAGKQETQY
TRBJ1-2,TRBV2,ARKGQGLEDYGYT
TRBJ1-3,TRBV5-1,ASSEQGLSGNTIY
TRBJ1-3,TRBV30,AWKFRSNSGSGNTIY
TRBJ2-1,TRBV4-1,ASSQVGTQSSYNEQF
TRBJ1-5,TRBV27,ASSFKGGGHQPQH
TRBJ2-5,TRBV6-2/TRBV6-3,ASSLGNGRQETQY
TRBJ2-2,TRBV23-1,ASSQKRTSGCTGELF
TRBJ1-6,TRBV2,ATQTAGQNSPLH
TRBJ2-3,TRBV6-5,ASSIGGAGDTQY
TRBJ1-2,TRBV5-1,ASSPFGQAMGDGYT
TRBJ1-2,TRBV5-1,ASSLGQGTYGYT
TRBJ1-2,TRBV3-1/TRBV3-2,ASSQEVPNYGYT
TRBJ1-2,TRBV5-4,ASSRNSGEGHGRT
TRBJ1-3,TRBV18,ASSPGYSSGNTIY
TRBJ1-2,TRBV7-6,ASRPRQGRFGYT
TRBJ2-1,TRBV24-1,ATSSGGGSYNEQF
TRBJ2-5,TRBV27,ASSLSGTGQETQY
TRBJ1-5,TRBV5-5,ASSLEGGRNQPQH
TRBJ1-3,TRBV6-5,ASILRGDTIY
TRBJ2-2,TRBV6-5,ASEGVGPGELF
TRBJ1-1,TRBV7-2,ASSFQQNTEAF
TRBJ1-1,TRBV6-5,ASVTPGVTEAF
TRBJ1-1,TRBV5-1,ASSLGQGYTEAF
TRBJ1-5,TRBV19,ASRGVGNQPQH
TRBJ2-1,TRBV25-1,ASSSASSYNEQF
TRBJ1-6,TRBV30,AWTERENSPLH
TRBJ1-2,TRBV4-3,ASSPTPNYGYT
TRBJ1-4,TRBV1,TSSQDSPGRGEKLF
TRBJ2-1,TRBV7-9,ASSFIAGEQF
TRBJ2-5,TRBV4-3,ASSQRAGMYQETQY